This TCR beta chain was found in a study of T cell responses to AZD1222 COVID-19 vaccine. Study-wide results and limits: There were repertoire samples only from the period after the peak T cell response. Compared with day 0, the breadth and depth of the Spike-specific TCR repertoire rose significantly after two doses of AZD1222.

Worth noting for this clone: Its antigen is unknown.

The CDR3 length is 18 residues. Germline CDR1 and CDR2: KGHSH and LQKENI. Germline trimming cut 4 bases from V and 2 bases from J; bases unmatched to any gene: 11. Some clones are missing from TCRdb's copy, which holds only in-frame ones; the method was immunoSEQ multiplex PCR. The repertoire holds more than 65,000 clones, with 83% as singletons. The rearrangement joins TRBV18 to TRBJ1-3; 10 nucleotides agree with TRBD1. The receptor comes from an adult who received the AZD1222 COVID-19 vaccine. The sequenced sample was peripheral blood, obtained 28 days after the second AZD1222 dose. The chain's CDR3 is CASSLNAPGTGAGNTIYF. DNA for the CDR3: TGTGCCAGCTCACTCAATGCCCCCGGGACAGGGGCTGGAAACACCATATATTTT. The variable domain in full, completed from reference TRBV18 and TRBJ1-3, reads NAGVMQNPRHLVRRRGQEARLRCSPMKGHSHVYWYRQLPEEGLKFMVYLQKENIIDESGMPKERFSAEFPKEGPSILRIQQVVRGDSAAYFCASSLNAPGTGAGNTIYFGEGSWLTVV.